A single sample gave rise to the 2 T cell receptor beta chains below, sequenced in a study of cytomegalovirus exposure and HLA in healthy donors. PCR involved 60 Vbeta and 13 Jbeta primers. The protocol was immunoSEQ multiplex PCR, while the TCRdb copy is restricted to in-frame clones and leaves out a portion. The sample has more than 95,000 clones; over 70% are singletons. What was sequenced was PBMCs. These receptors were obtained from a woman between 50 and 59 years old in good health and CMV-seropositive.

The V gene is TRBV7-3, the J gene TRBJ2-5; TRBD2 is a possible D gene (6 bases). This CDR3 has 14 amino acids. Germline CDR1 is SGHTA and CDR2 is FQGTGA. Deletions cut 6 bases from V and 5 bases from J, with 16 bases between. Written as DNA, the CDR3 is TGTGCCAGCAGGCCCGGACTCGGAGGGGAGACCCAGTACTTC. Encoded protein: CASRPGLGGETQYF. Combining the CDR3 with reference TRBV7-3 and TRBJ2-5 gives the whole variable domain GAGVSQTPSNKVTEKGKYVELRCDPISGHTALYWYRQSLGQGPEFLIYFQGTGAADDSGLPNDRFFAVRPEGSVSTLKIQRTERGDSAVYLCASRPGLGGETQYFGPGTRLLVL.

V and J are TRBV9 and TRBJ2-7; TRBD2 agrees at 7 bases. The V gene's germline CDR1 is SGDLS and CDR2 YYNGEE. J gave up 4 bases and V 0 bases, and 4 bases lay outside the gene matches. CDR3 length: 14 amino acids. CDR3 amino acids: CASSVESGGYEQYF. The CDR3 DNA reads TGTGCCAGCAGCGTAGAATCCGGGGGGTACGAGCAGTACTTC.